One sample yielded the 16 T cell receptor beta chains listed below, sequenced in a study of T cells in Graves' hyperthyroidism and ophthalmopathy. TCR beta CDR3 region amplification was performed from RNA transcripts. The HTBI primer set was used in a first-round RT-PCR of the TCR CDR3. MiXCR, run by TCRdb on the multiplex PCR reads, gives a single entry per CDR3 protein. The sample lists 400,000 or so distinct CDR3 sequences; about 14% were seen once. The sequenced material came from blood. The receptors shown here come from a man between 50 and 59 years old with Graves' ophthalmopathy.

The J gene is TRBJ2-7, the V gene TRBV20-1; 8 bases align to TRBD2. J lost 4 bases, V lost 6 bases, and 11 bases had no gene match. Germline V gene lookup returns CDR1 DFQATT and CDR2 SNEGSKA (reference sequence). The CDR3 totals 14 residues. In DNA, the CDR3 is TGCAGTGCCCCCCCTGGCGGGAGGAATTACGAGCAGTACTTC. Amino acids: CSAPPGGRNYEQYF.

This clonotype was seen a handful of times. The CDR3 DNA follows: TGCAGCGTTGCCGTCACTAGCGGCACCGGGGAGCTGTTTTTT. Protein sequence: CSVAVTSGTGELFF. This chain joins TRBV29-1 and TRBJ2-2; 8 nucleotides align to TRBD2. V lost 4 bases and J lost 4; bases outside the gene matches: 5. Germline V gives CDR1 SQVTM, CDR2 ANQGSEA. The CDR3 is 14 amino acids.

This clonotype was counted many times. This chain uses TRBV27 with TRBJ1-2; tentative D call: TRBD1 (5 bases). Trimming cost V 5 bases and J 7 bases, with 20 bases left between them. The CDR3 is 15 amino acids. CDR1 and CDR2 from the germline V gene are MNHEY and SMNVEV (reference sequence). The DNA of the CDR3 is TGTGCCAGCAGTGCTCTACTACGGGGGGTGGGTGGCTACACCTTC. Amino acid sequence: CASSALLRGVGGYTF.

This clonotype was detected ten times or more. V and J are TRBV30 and TRBJ2-1, with 10 bases matching TRBD2. J was trimmed by 13 bases and V by 2 bases; bases with no gene match: 5. Per germline, CDR1 GTSNPN and CDR2 SVGIG (reference sequence). The CDR3 runs to 12 residues. The CDR3 is CAWSTTSGKQFF. In nucleotides, the CDR3 is TGTGCCTGGAGTACCACTAGCGGGAAACAGTTCTTC.

In this sample, this clonotype turned up a few times. V and J are TRBV9 and TRBJ2-3; 8 nucleotides match TRBD1. Per the germline V gene, CDR1 is SGDLS and CDR2 is YYNGEE. Losses at the gene ends were 2 bases for V and 4 bases for J; bases not matched to a gene: 6. CDR3 size: 15 residues. CDR3 in DNA: TGTGCCAGCAGCGTGACAGGGGCGCAATCAGATACGCAGTATTTT. As protein: CASSVTGAQSDTQYF. The complete variable domain, with remaining parts taken from reference TRBV9 and TRBJ2-3, reads DSGVTQTPKHLITATGQRVTLRCSPRSGDLSVYWYQQSLDQGLQFLIQYYNGEERAKGNILERFSAQQFPDLHSELNLSSLELGDSALYFCASSVTGAQSDTQYFGPGTRLTVL.

This clonotype was seen repeatedly, ten times or more. This chain links TRBV11-2 with TRBJ2-3, with 7 nucleotides matching TRBD2. The CDR3 has 18 residues. V was clipped by 5 bases and J by 4 bases; unmatched bases: 18. Germline CDR1 and CDR2: SGHAT and FQNNGV. The CDR3 spells CASSPRRASGVQADTQYF. The CDR3 DNA follows: TGTGCCAGCAGCCCGCGGAGGGCTAGCGGAGTTCAAGCAGATACGCAGTATTTT. Full variable domain (missing parts from reference TRBV11-2 and TRBJ2-3): EAGVAQSPRYKIIEKRQSVAFWCNPISGHATLYWYQQILGQGPKLLIQFQNNGVVDDSQLPKDRFSAERLKGVDSTLKIQPAKLEDSAVYLCASSPRRASGVQADTQYFGPGTRLTVL.

At least ten counts were recorded for this clonotype. The chain joins TRBV7-8 to TRBJ2-7, with D uncertain. This CDR3 contains 15 residues. Trimming pared 0 bases from V and 2 bases from J, leaving 11 bases between. CDR1 is SGHVS, CDR2 FQNEAQ, per germline. CDR3 nucleotide sequence: TGTGCCAGCAGCTTAGCGGGCTCTACCACCTACGAGCAGTACTTC. Protein product: CASSLAGSTTYEQYF.

This clonotype was observed many times. The chain carries TRBV20-1 and TRBJ2-1; TRBD2 aligns across 8 bases. The CDR3 contains 17 residues. V lost 5 bases, J lost 4 bases, and 16 bases stayed unmatched. Looked up from germline, CDR1 is DFQATT and CDR2 is SNEGSKA (reference sequence). DNA of the CDR3: TGCAGTGCTCCCTCCTGGAAGGCCGGGAGGGCTTACAATGAGCAGTTCTTC. Encoded protein: CSAPSWKAGRAYNEQFF.

The V and J genes are TRBV4-2 and TRBJ2-7; 16 bases align to TRBD2. The CDR3 runs 18 residues. After removal of 0 bases from V and 0 bases from J, the junction contained 2 bases not matched to a gene. In germline, CDR1 is LGHNA, CDR2 YNFKEQ. The CDR3 bases are TGTGCCAGCAGCCAAGAGGGACTAGCGGGAGGGAGCTCCTACGAGCAGTACTTC. Translating it yields CASSQEGLAGGSSYEQYF.

This clonotype has only a few counts. The chain carries TRBV7-2 and TRBJ1-5, with unresolved D. From germline, CDR1 is SGHTA and CDR2 FQGNSA. This CDR3 spans 14 amino acids. V lost 4 bases, J lost 3 bases, and 10 bases lay in between. This chain's CDR3 is CASSSQVDNQPQHF. Written as DNA, the CDR3 is TGTGCCAGCAGCTCCCAGGTCGACAATCAGCCCCAGCATTTT.

This clonotype has a count of ten or more. The chain has TRBV5-1 and TRBJ2-7; D uncertain. The CDR3 runs 15 residues. Per germline, CDR1 SGHRS and CDR2 YFSETQ. Trimming cost V 3 bases and J 7 bases, with 20 bases left between them. CDR3 residues: CASSSTDGPGEEQYF. The CDR3, as DNA: TGCGCCAGCAGCTCAACCGACGGCCCAGGCGAAGAGCAGTACTTC.

V is TRBV10-3 and J is TRBJ2-2; 15 nucleotides line up with TRBD2. The germline gives CDR1 ENHRY, CDR2 SYGVKD. V was pared by 6 bases and J by 2 bases, with 4 bases of the junction left unmatched. This CDR3 spans 17 amino acids. The DNA for the CDR3 is TGTGCCATCAGAGGACTAGCGGGAGGGCAAAACACCGGGGAGCTGTTTTTT. Its protein product is CAIRGLAGGQNTGELFF.

This clonotype appeared a few times. The J gene is TRBJ2-6, the V gene TRBV2; D remains unclear. CDR1 and CDR2 from the germline V gene are SNHLY and FYNNEI. This CDR3 has 17 residues. Deletions cut 0 bases from V and 1 base from J, with 10 bases between. Here the CDR3 reads CASSEALTRSGANVLTF. The DNA for the CDR3 is TGTGCCAGCAGTGAAGCGCTTACGAGATCTGGGGCCAACGTCCTGACTTTC. The complete variable domain, with remaining parts taken from reference TRBV2 and TRBJ2-6, reads EPEVTQTPSHQVTQMGQEVILRCVPISNHLYFYWYRQILGQKVEFLVSFYNNEISEKSEIFDDQFSVERPDGSNFTLKIRSTKLEDSAMYFCASSEALTRSGANVLTFGAGSRLTVL.

The table lists this clonotype with a few counts. The chain is built from TRBV9 and TRBJ1-1; D unresolved. Trimming removed 3 bases from V and 5 bases from J, with 8 bases in between. The CDR3 spans 12 residues. Per germline, CDR1 SGDLS and CDR2 YYNGEE. The CDR3 spells CASSDGLTEAFF. In nucleotides, the CDR3 is TGTGCCAGCAGCGACGGGCTGACTGAAGCTTTCTTT.

This clonotype was observed a few times. This chain links TRBV7-9 with TRBJ1-4; 9 bases match TRBD1. Germline V gene data show CDR1 as SEHNR and CDR2 as FQNEAQ (reference sequence). CDR3 length: 16 amino acids. Trimming cost V 5 bases and J 6 bases; bases outside gene matches: 10. CDR3 loop: CASSAPGTGYDEKLFF. The CDR3 DNA is TGTGCCAGCAGCGCCCCCGGGACAGGGTATGATGAAAAACTGTTTTTT.

This clonotype showed up many times. In DNA form, the CDR3 reads TGCAGCGGCACAGGGGCGAACTCCTACGAGCAGTACTTC. It encodes CSGTGANSYEQYF. The chain has TRBV29-1 and TRBJ2-7; 7 bases map to TRBD1. The CDR3 covers 13 residues. CDR1 is SQVTM and CDR2 is ANQGSEA in the germline V gene. V lost 7 bases to trimming and J lost 0 bases; unmatched junction nucleotides: 6.